A selection of T cell receptor beta chains follows, all from one sample in a study of technical replicates of blood from several donors. TCRdb keeps only in-frame clones here, not all; method: immunoSEQ multiplex PCR. The table shows about 54,000 clones, with about 93% occurring only once. The source material was T cells isolated from PBMCs. All receptors come from a human donor in good health. The CDR3 runs from the conserved cysteine through the conserved F or W. Fields, in order: clone size, V gene, J gene, D gene, CDR3 protein, CDR3 DNA. A D gene is named only where the DNA matches it firmly. Clone size appears in some rows only: once, few, many, or a class for an expanded clone.

.	TRBV5-4	TRBJ2-5	.	CASRATGAPRTQYF	TGTGCCAGCAGGGCCACGGGAGCTCCTCGGACCCAGTACTTC
once	TRBV6-6	TRBJ1-6	.	CAGAGSYNSPLHF	TGTGCAGGGGCTGGCTCCTATAATTCACCCCTCCACTTT
.	TRBV7-3	TRBJ2-1	TRBD2	CASSPGLAEYNEQFF	TGTGCCAGCAGCCCTGGACTAGCGGAATACAATGAGCAGTTCTTC
.	TRBV18	TRBJ1-5	.	CASSDRHQDQPQHF	TGTGCCAGCTCAGATAGACATCAAGATCAGCCCCAGCATTTT
.	TRBV10-1	TRBJ2-7	.	CASSPGVGYEQYF	TGCGCCAGCAGCCCGGGGGTAGGCTACGAGCAGTACTTC
.	TRBV29-1	TRBJ2-7	TRBD1	CSVKRGPYEQYF	TGCAGCGTTAAGAGGGGGCCGTACGAGCAGTACTTC
.	TRBV5-1	TRBJ2-5	.	CASSLARETQYF	TGCGCCAGCAGCTTGGCCAGGGAGACCCAGTACTTC
.	TRBV11-3	TRBJ2-1	TRBD2	CASSSGNYNEQFF	TGTGCCAGCAGCAGCGGGAACTACAATGAGCAGTTCTTC
.	TRBV10-3	TRBJ1-1	TRBD1	CAIRETGGEAEAFF	TGTGCCATCAGGGAGACAGGGGGAGAGGCTGAAGCTTTCTTT
.	TRBV28	TRBJ2-7	.	CASSRGHGWNYEQYF	TGTGCCAGCAGTCGGGGACACGGCTGGAACTACGAGCAGTACTTC
.	TRBV29-1	TRBJ2-7	.	CSVTGVSYEQYF	TGCAGCGTTACCGGAGTCTCCTACGAGCAGTACTTC
.	TRBV5-1	TRBJ2-1	.	CASRLTPRGDNEQFF	TGCGCCAGCAGACTGACCCCCCGCGGCGACAATGAGCAGTTCTTC
.	TRBV5-5	TRBJ2-3	.	CASSSYTDTQYF	TGTGCCAGCAGCTCCTACACAGATACGCAGTATTTT
.	TRBV7-9	TRBJ2-5	.	CASSPFLARETQYF	TGTGCCAGCAGCCCTTTTCTGGCAAGAGAGACCCAGTACTTC
.	TRBV14	TRBJ2-7	.	CASSQDRGYHEQYF	TGTGCCAGCAGCCAAGATCGCGGGTACCACGAGCAGTACTTC
.	TRBV9	TRBJ1-4	.	CASSVGGIEKLFF	TGTGCCAGCAGCGTAGGAGGGATAGAAAAACTGTTTTTT
.	TRBV10-3	TRBJ1-4	.	CAIGGAVENEKLFF	TGTGCCATCGGTGGGGCAGTTGAAAATGAAAAACTGTTTTTT
.	TRBV28	TRBJ2-7	TRBD2	CASSPLGSGETYEQYF	TGTGCCAGCAGTCCACTCGGTAGCGGGGAAACTTACGAGCAGTACTTC
.	TRBV5-1	TRBJ1-1	.	CASSLASGLNTEAFF	TGCGCCAGCAGCTTGGCGTCGGGGTTGAACACTGAAGCTTTCTTT
once	TRBV5-4	TRBJ1-1	.	CASSQGLQMNTEAFF	TGTGCCAGCAGCCAGGGACTTCAAATGAACACTGAAGCTTTCTTT
once	TRBV5-6	TRBJ2-7	TRBD1	CASSPDRGVDEQYF	TGTGCCAGCAGCCCGGACAGGGGTGTGGACGAGCAGTACTTC
.	TRBV28	TRBJ1-5	.	CASSSSDSINQPQHF	TGTGCCAGCAGCTCCTCGGACAGTATCAATCAGCCCCAGCATTTT
few	TRBV12-5	TRBJ2-2	.	CASVAPNTGELFF	TGTGCTAGTGTGGCTCCTAACACCGGGGAGCTGTTTTTT
.	TRBV11-2	TRBJ1-1	TRBD1	CASRWGQAGTEAFF	TGTGCCAGCAGATGGGGACAGGCGGGGACTGAAGCTTTCTTT